Presented here are 25 T cell receptor beta chains from one specimen sequenced in a study of blood T cell repertoires in COVID-19. This table comes from immunoSEQ multiplex PCR, and its TCRdb copy is limited to in-frame clones, with some not included. Altogether around 70,000 clones are present, about 92% being singletons, with the ten largest covering approximately 1.5%. The sample was peripheral blood. These receptors all stem from a man aged 50-59 years with acute or convalescent COVID-19.

The chain combines TRBV28 with TRBJ2-7; 10 nucleotides agree with TRBD2. Unmatched junction bases numbered 6, after V lost 2 bases and J lost 2 bases. CDR3 length: 16 residues. Germline V lookup: CDR1 MDHEN, CDR2 SYDVKM. Here the CDR3 reads CASSLGSGGATYEQYV. DNA of the CDR3: TGTGCCAGCAGTTTAGGGAGCGGGGGGGCTACCTACGAGCAGTACGTC.

The chain links TRBV6-6 to TRBJ2-7; possible D gene TRBD2, 6 bases. The V gene's germline CDR1 is MNHNY and CDR2 SVGAGI (reference sequence). V was clipped by 5 bases and J by 0 bases, with 14 bases between them. The length of the CDR3 is 15 residues. CDR3 in DNA: TGTGCCAGCAGTGCCGCCGGGGGTATCTCCTACGAGCAGTACGTC. This translates into CASSAAGGISYEQYV.

This chain links TRBV5-1 with TRBJ1-2; TRBD1 matches at 8 bases. This CDR3 is 15 amino acids long. CDR1 SGHRS and CDR2 YFSETQ come from the germline V gene. J gave up 4 bases and V 4 bases, and 9 bases lay outside the gene matches. Written as DNA, the CDR3 is TGCGCCAGCAGCAACAGACAGGGGAAGGGCTATGGCTACACCTTC. This translates into CASSNRQGKGYGYTF.

The J gene is TRBJ1-2, the V gene TRBV5-1, with TRBD1 matching 11 bases. CDR1 is SGHRS, CDR2 YFSETQ, per germline. V lost 5 bases and J lost 4; bases outside the gene matches: 4. CDR3 length: 14 amino acids. The CDR3 protein is CASSPGQGVYGYTF. The CDR3 DNA sequence: TGCGCCAGCAGTCCGGGACAGGGGGTCTATGGCTACACCTTC.

The V and J genes are TRBV4-2 and TRBJ1-5; D gene unclear. The CDR3 totals 17 residues. Germline V lookup: CDR1 LGHNA, CDR2 YNFKEQ. V was cut by 0 bases and J by 2 bases, with 14 bases left in between. The CDR3 sequence is CASSQDEGTIGNQPQHF. CDR3 nucleotide sequence: TGTGCCAGCAGCCAAGATGAGGGAACTATAGGCAATCAGCCCCAGCATTTT.

This clone has only one observation. V usage is TRBV11-3 and J usage is TRBJ2-1; 7 bases are a match to TRBD1. Germline V gene sequence: CDR1 SGHNT, CDR2 YENEEA. The trim removed 5 bases at V and 7 bases at J, leaving 11 bases unmatched. The CDR3 has 15 amino acids. In nucleotides, the CDR3 is TGTGCCAGCAGCCTCGAGGGACAGTTTGATAATGAGCAGTTCTTC. Protein product: CASSLEGQFDNEQFF.

The genes are TRBV6-2 or TRBV6-3 and TRBJ1-2; possible D gene TRBD1, 5 bases. Germline assignment: CDR1 MNHEY and CDR2 SVGEGT. This CDR3 spans 14 amino acids. The V end was cut by 0 bases, the J end by 3 bases, with 8 bases between. Here the CDR3 DNA reads TGTGCCAGCAGTTACTCGAGCAGGGACTATGGCTACACCTTC. Translation: CASSYSSRDYGYTF.

The chain links TRBV12-3 or TRBV12-4 to TRBJ2-7; possibly TRBD2 for D (5 bases). The CDR3 loop spans 13 amino acids. Trimming stripped 9 bases from V and 0 bases from J, with 12 bases between. The CDR3 reads CASTGSSSYEQYF. DNA for the CDR3: TGTGCCAGTACGGGGTCAAGCTCCTACGAGCAGTACTTC.

The V call is TRBV5-1, the J call TRBJ2-7, with D perhaps matching TRBD1 (6 bases). Trimming took off 3 bases at V and 5 bases at J, with 9 bases between the two ends. Germline V gene lookup returns CDR1 SGHRS and CDR2 YFSETQ. This CDR3 has 12 residues. The CDR3 coding sequence is TGCGCCAGCAGCTCCAGGGGTGACGAGCAGTACTTC. Encoded protein: CASSSRGDEQYF.

The chain has TRBV18 and TRBJ1-5; D is unclear. From germline, CDR1 is KGHSH and CDR2 LQKENI. The V gene lost 3 bases and the J gene lost 1 base, with 10 bases spanning the gap. CDR3 size: 15 residues. The CDR3 loop is CASSPGGQSNQPQHF. The CDR3 DNA reads as TGTGCCAGCTCACCGGGAGGGCAGAGCAATCAGCCCCAGCATTTT.

In this sample, this clone turned up a few times. The V gene is TRBV9, the J gene TRBJ1-1, with D possibly TRBD1 on 5 matching bases. The V gene lost 2 bases and the J gene lost 1 base, with 6 bases spanning the gap. Germline V gene lookup returns CDR1 SGDLS and CDR2 YYNGEE. The CDR3 is made up of 13 amino acids. CDR3: CASSVRENTEAFF. In DNA, the CDR3 is TGTGCCAGCAGCGTCAGGGAGAACACTGAAGCTTTCTTT.

The V and J genes are TRBV28 and TRBJ2-5; D is possibly TRBD2 (5 bases). The germline V gene has CDR1 MDHEN and CDR2 SYDVKM. The CDR3 sequence is 17 residues long. Trimming took 2 bases from V and 9 from J, leaving 25 bases between them. The CDR3 spells CASSLRPRERPWRAQYF. CDR3 in DNA: TGTGCCAGCAGTTTACGACCCCGAGAGCGACCCTGGCGGGCCCAGTACTTC.

The chain combines TRBV7-9 with TRBJ1-6; D remains ambiguous. The germline CDR1 and CDR2 sequences are SEHNR and FQNEAQ (reference sequence). V shed 5 bases and J shed 9 bases, with 17 bases lying between them. This CDR3 contains 15 residues. CDR3 DNA sequence: TGTGCCAGCAGCCGGACGGACGGGGAGTTTTCACCCCTCCACTTT. The encoded protein is CASSRTDGEFSPLHF.

This chain joins TRBV21-1 and TRBJ1-2; the table names TRBD1, a call not compared with the DNA. TRBV21-1 is a recognized pseudogene. This CDR3 has 15 amino acids. The CDR3: CASSNGTGLNYGYTF. The CDR3 nucleotides are TGTGCCAGCAGCAATGGGACAGGGTTAAACTATGGCTACACCTTC.

The chain links TRBV7-9 to TRBJ1-2, with D uncertain. V lost 8 bases and J lost 4, with 17 bases in between. CDR3 length equals 14 residues. Germline-derived CDR1 and CDR2 are SEHNR and FQNEAQ (reference sequence). The CDR3 DNA reads as TGTGCCAGCGGCTCGGGCGGGCGGATCTATGGCTACACCTTC. This translates into CASGSGGRIYGYTF.

The chain uses TRBV7-3 and TRBJ1-2; possibly TRBD1 for D (6 bases). The CDR3 spans 13 residues. The ends were cut back, 2 bases at V and 6 bases at J, with 10 bases in the middle. Per germline, CDR1 SGHTA and CDR2 FQGTGA. Here the CDR3 reads CASSLGGDDGYTF. In DNA, the CDR3 is TGTGCCAGCAGCTTAGGGGGCGACGATGGCTACACCTTC.

The chain recombines TRBV15 with TRBJ1-1, with 7 bases that match TRBD1. The germline CDR1 and CDR2 sequences are LNHNV and YYDKDF (reference sequence). J was trimmed by 0 bases and V by 0 bases; bases with no gene match: 13. This CDR3 is built from 19 residues. This CDR3 is CATSRDLIWRGQMNTEAFF. In DNA, the CDR3 is TGTGCCACCAGCAGAGATCTGATTTGGAGGGGGCAAATGAACACTGAAGCTTTCTTT.

The chain couples TRBV5-4 to TRBJ2-1, with 9 bases identical to TRBD2. The germline gives CDR1 SGHNT, CDR2 YYREEE (reference sequence). V shed 2 bases and J 10 bases; nucleotides not matched to a gene: 10. The CDR3 is 15 amino acids. The CDR3 DNA reads as TGTGCCAGCAGCTTCGCGGGAGGGTCCGAGAGGGAGCAGTTCTTC. Its translation: CASSFAGGSEREQFF.

This chain links TRBV30 with TRBJ2-1, with TRBD2 matching 14 bases. J was trimmed by 8 bases and V by 3 bases; bases with no gene match: 21. From germline, CDR1 is GTSNPN and CDR2 SVGIG (reference sequence). The CDR3 extends over 20 amino acids. CDR3 loop: CAWRRPGTSGSRGVIYEQFF. CDR3 DNA: TGTGCCTGGAGACGCCCCGGGACTAGCGGGAGCCGAGGGGTGATCTATGAGCAGTTCTTC.

The gene calls are TRBV19 and TRBJ2-2, with 10 bases that match TRBD1. The CDR3 covers 16 residues. J gave up 1 base and V 8 bases, and 7 bases lay outside the gene matches. Per germline, CDR1 LNHDA and CDR2 SQIVND (reference sequence). As DNA, the CDR3 is TGTGCCAGTCACCGACAGGGGGCTGGGAACACCGGGGAGCTGTTTTTT. Its translation is CASHRQGAGNTGELFF. Full variable domain (rest looked up from reference TRBV19 and TRBJ2-2): DGGITQSPKYLFRKEGQNVTLSCEQNLNHDAMYWYRQDPGQGLRLIYYSQIVNDFQKGDIAEGYSVSREKKESFPLTVTSAQKNPTAFYLCASHRQGAGNTGELFFGEGSRLTVL.

The gene calls are TRBV30 and TRBJ1-2; 8 nucleotides align to TRBD1. V shed 1 base, J shed 9 bases, and the junction held 10 bases outside the gene matches. The CDR3 contains 14 residues. The germline V gene encodes CDR1 GTSNPN and CDR2 SVGIG (reference sequence). The CDR3 protein is CAWSETGGSMSYTF. The CDR3 nucleotides read TGTGCCTGGAGTGAAACAGGGGGATCTATGAGCTACACCTTC.

The V call is TRBV2, the J call TRBJ2-5, with 11 bases matching TRBD1. This CDR3 is 14 amino acids long. The germline CDR1 and CDR2 sequences are SNHLY and FYNNEI. Trimming took 5 bases from V and 5 from J; bases not matched to a gene: 4. The CDR3 coding sequence is TGTGCCAGCAGTCAGGACAGGGGGCACGAGACCCAGTACTTC. The encoded protein is CASSQDRGHETQYF. The whole variable domain, remainder taken from reference TRBV2 and TRBJ2-5, is EPEVTQTPSHQVTQMGQEVILRCVPISNHLYFYWYRQILGQKVEFLVSFYNNEISEKSEIFDDQFSVERPDGSNFTLKIRSTKLEDSAMYFCASSQDRGHETQYFGPGTRLLVL.

The chain has TRBV19 and TRBJ2-7; the D gene is possibly TRBD1 (6 bases). V lost 1 base and J lost 1, with 8 bases in between. Germline-derived CDR1 and CDR2 are LNHDA and SQIVND (reference sequence). The CDR3 is made up of 14 amino acids. The CDR3 nucleotides read TGTGCCAGTAGTATAGTTCAGGGGTCCTACGAGCAGTACTTC. Amino acids: CASSIVQGSYEQYF.

This clone was counted once. The V gene is TRBV13, the J gene TRBJ2-3; D is perhaps TRBD2 (6 bases). The germline V gene encodes CDR1 PRHDT and CDR2 FYEKMQ (reference sequence). This CDR3 region has 17 residues. V was trimmed by 3 bases and J by 5 bases, leaving 21 bases between them. The CDR3 DNA follows: TGTGCCAGCAGCTTGGGAGGCGAGCGTAGGGGAGGAGATACGCAGTATTTT. Translation gives CASSLGGERRGGDTQYF.

The chain links TRBV5-8 to TRBJ2-3, with 7 bases identical to TRBD2. V trimming: 3 bases; J trimming: 3 bases; junction bases outside the gene matches: 7. CDR1 is SGHTS, CDR2 YDEGEE, per germline. The CDR3 loop spans 15 amino acids. The CDR3 region is CASSSRSGVTDTQYF. The CDR3 nucleotides are TGTGCCAGCAGCTCTCGAAGCGGGGTGACAGATACGCAGTATTTT.